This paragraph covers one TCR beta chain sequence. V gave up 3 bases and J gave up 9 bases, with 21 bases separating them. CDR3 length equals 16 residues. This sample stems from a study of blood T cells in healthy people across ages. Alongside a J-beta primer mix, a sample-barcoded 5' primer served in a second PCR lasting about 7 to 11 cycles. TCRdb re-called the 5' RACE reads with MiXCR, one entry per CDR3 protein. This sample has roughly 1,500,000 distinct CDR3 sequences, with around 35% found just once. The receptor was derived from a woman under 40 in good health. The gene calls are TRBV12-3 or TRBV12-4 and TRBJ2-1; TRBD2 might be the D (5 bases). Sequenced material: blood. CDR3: CASSFFPGRRHSEQFF. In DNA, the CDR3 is TGTGCCAGCAGTTTCTTCCCGGGAAGGCGTCATAGTGAGCAGTTCTTC.